This T cell receptor (beta chain) was sequenced for a study of blood T cell repertoires in COVID-19. Sequencing used immunoSEQ multiplex PCR; TCRdb keeps in-frame clones, though not all of them. Of approximately 77,000 clones listed, 75% to 85% are singletons. This CDR3 is 16 amino acids long. V trimming: 2 bases; J trimming: 4 bases; junction bases outside the gene matches: 9. Germline V gene sequence: CDR1 MNHEY, CDR2 SVGEGT. The clonotype originates from a woman between 70 and 85 years old with acute or convalescent COVID-19. Sequencing used peripheral blood. The rearrangement joins TRBV6-2 or TRBV6-3 to TRBJ2-3, with TRBD2 identical over 7 bases. The CDR3 nucleotides read TGTGCCAGCAGTTACAATTTAAGCGGGGAGGCAGATACGCAGTATTTT. Its protein is CASSYNLSGEADTQYF.